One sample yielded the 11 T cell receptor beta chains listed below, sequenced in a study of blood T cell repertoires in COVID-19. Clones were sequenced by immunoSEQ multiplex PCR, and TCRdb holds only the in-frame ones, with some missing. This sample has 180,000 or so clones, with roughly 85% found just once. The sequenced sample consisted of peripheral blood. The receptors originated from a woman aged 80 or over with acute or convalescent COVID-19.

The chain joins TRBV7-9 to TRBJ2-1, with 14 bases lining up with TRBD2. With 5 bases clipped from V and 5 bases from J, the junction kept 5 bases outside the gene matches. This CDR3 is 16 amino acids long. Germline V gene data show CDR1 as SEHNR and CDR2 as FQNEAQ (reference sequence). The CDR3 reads CASSPRLAGGNNEQFF. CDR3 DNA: TGTGCCAGCAGCCCAAGACTAGCGGGAGGGAACAATGAGCAGTTCTTC.

The CDR3 spells CATSRGLTGMNTEAFF. The CDR3 DNA sequence: TGTGCCACCAGCAGAGGTCTGACAGGGATGAACACTGAAGCTTTCTTT. The gene calls are TRBV15 and TRBJ1-1; 7 bases are shared with TRBD1. The V gene end was trimmed by 1 base and the J gene end by 0 bases; junction bases not matched to a gene: 5. Germline V lookup: CDR1 LNHNV, CDR2 YYDKDF (reference sequence). The CDR3 length is 16 residues.

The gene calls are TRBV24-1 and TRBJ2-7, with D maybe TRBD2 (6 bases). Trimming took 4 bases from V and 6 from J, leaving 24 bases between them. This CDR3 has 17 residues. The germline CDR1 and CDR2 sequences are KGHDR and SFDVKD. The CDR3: CATSDSGASGGLGEQYF. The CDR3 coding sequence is TGTGCCACCAGTGACTCCGGGGCCTCTGGGGGGTTGGGCGAGCAGTACTTC.

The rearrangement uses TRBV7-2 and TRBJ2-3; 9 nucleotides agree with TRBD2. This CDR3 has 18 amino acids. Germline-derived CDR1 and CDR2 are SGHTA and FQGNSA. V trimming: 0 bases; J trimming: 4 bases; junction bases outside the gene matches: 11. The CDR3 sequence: CASSLAIVAGGPADTQYF. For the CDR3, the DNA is TGTGCCAGCAGCTTAGCTATCGTCGCGGGAGGGCCCGCAGATACGCAGTATTTT. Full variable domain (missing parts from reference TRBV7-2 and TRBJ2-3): GAGVSQSPSNKVTEKGKDVELRCDPISGHTALYWYRQSLGQGLEFLIYFQGNSAPDKSGLPSDRFSAERTGGSVSTLTIQRTQQEDSAVYLCASSLAIVAGGPADTQYFGPGTRLTVL.

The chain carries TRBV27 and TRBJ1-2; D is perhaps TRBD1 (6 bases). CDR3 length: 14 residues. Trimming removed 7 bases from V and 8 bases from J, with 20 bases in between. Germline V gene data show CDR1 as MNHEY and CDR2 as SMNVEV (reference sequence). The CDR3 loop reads CASNKGDRSRGYTF. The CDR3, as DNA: TGTGCCAGCAATAAGGGGGACCGGTCTAGAGGCTACACCTTC.

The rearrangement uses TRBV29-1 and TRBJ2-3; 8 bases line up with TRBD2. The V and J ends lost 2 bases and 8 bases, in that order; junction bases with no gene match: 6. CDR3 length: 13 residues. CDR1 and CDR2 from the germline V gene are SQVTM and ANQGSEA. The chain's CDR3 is CSVESGSAATQYF. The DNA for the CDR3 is TGCAGCGTTGAAAGCGGGAGTGCTGCTACGCAGTATTTT.

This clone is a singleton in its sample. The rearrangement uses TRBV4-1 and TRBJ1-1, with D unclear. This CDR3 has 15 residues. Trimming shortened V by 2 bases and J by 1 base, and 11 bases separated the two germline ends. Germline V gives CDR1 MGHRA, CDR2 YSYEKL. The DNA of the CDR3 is TGCGCCAGCAGCCAACCCCAACACGCGAACACTGAAGCTTTCTTT. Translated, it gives CASSQPQHANTEAFF.

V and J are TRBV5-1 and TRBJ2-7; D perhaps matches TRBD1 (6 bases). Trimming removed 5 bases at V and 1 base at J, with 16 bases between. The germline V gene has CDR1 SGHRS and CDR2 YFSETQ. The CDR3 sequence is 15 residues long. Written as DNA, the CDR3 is TGCGCCAGCAGGCGGACAGACTCCTTTTCCTACGAGCAGTACTTC. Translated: CASRRTDSFSYEQYF.

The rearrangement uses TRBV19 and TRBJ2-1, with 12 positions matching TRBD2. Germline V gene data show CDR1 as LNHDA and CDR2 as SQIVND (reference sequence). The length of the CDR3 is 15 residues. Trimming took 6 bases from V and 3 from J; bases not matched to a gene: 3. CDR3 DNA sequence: TGTGCCAGTAGAAAACTAGCGGGGGGCTACAATGAGCAGTTCTTC. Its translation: CASRKLAGGYNEQFF.

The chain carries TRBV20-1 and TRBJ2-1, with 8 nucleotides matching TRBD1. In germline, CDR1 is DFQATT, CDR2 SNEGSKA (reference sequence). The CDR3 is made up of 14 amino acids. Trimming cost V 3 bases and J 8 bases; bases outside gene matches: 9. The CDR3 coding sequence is TGCAGTGCTAGTTTACGACAGGGGTTCGATGAGCAGTTCTTC. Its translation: CSASLRQGFDEQFF.

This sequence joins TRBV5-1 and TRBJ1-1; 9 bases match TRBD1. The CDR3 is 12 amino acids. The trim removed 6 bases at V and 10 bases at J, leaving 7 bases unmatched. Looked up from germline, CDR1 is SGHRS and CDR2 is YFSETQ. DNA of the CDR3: TGCGCCAGCAACCAAGACAGGGGGAGAGCTTTCTTT. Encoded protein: CASNQDRGRAFF.